Following are 6 T cell receptor beta chains from one sample sequenced in a study of cytomegalovirus exposure and HLA in healthy donors. Vbeta (60) and Jbeta (13) primers were used in the PCR. The method was immunoSEQ multiplex PCR; TCRdb's version includes in-frame clones alone and lacks a portion of them. Among 130,000 to 150,000 clones, roughly 80% were seen once, and the ten largest hold less than 8%. The material sequenced was PBMCs. The receptors originated from a woman aged 40 to 50 in good health and CMV-seropositive.

The chain employs TRBV5-5 and TRBJ1-2; D remains unclear. Germline V lookup: CDR1 SGHKS, CDR2 YYEKEE (reference sequence). The V and J ends lost 2 bases and 2 bases respectively, with 10 bases between them. This CDR3 contains 14 residues. The CDR3 DNA follows: TGTGCCAGCAGCTTATCAACACTAAACTATGGCTACACCTTC. As protein: CASSLSTLNYGYTF.

The V call is TRBV2, the J call TRBJ1-6, with 11 bases identical to TRBD1. V was clipped by 8 bases and J by 9 bases; unmatched bases: 9. Germline loops: CDR1 SNHLY, CDR2 FYNNEI. The CDR3 extends over 15 amino acids. CDR3 residues: CASDPTGTGGSPLHF. In nucleotides, the CDR3 is TGTGCCAGCGATCCAACCGGGACAGGGGGTTCACCCCTCCACTTT.

J is TRBJ1-5 and V is TRBV5-1; 8 nucleotides match TRBD1. Germline trimming cut 0 bases from V and 4 bases from J; bases unmatched to any gene: 9. Germline V gene sequence: CDR1 SGHRS, CDR2 YFSETQ. CDR3 length equals 17 residues. As DNA, the CDR3 is TGCGCCAGCAGCTTGGAGCAGGGGGCCGGGACAAATCAGCCCCAGCATTTT. Its translation is CASSLEQGAGTNQPQHF.

This clone came up once. This chain connects TRBV7-9 to TRBJ2-5; 11 positions match TRBD2. The germline CDR1 and CDR2 sequences are SEHNR and FQNEAQ (reference sequence). Losses at the gene ends were 7 bases for V and 4 bases for J; bases not matched to a gene: 8. This CDR3 has 15 amino acids. CDR3 region: CASTPVAGGPETQYF. DNA for the CDR3: TGTGCCAGCACGCCCGTAGCGGGGGGGCCAGAGACCCAGTACTTC.

This rearrangement joins TRBV18 to TRBJ2-3, with TRBD2 as a possible D gene (6 bases). Trimming removed 3 bases from V and 1 base from J, with 8 bases in between. CDR1 and CDR2 (germline): KGHSH, LQKENI. The CDR3 extends over 14 amino acids. The CDR3 DNA sequence: TGTGCCAGCTCACCTTGGGGGGGCACAGATACGCAGTATTTT. Its protein product is CASSPWGGTDTQYF.

This sequence joins TRBV2 and TRBJ1-2, with TRBD1 matching over 10 bases. CDR1 and CDR2 from the germline V gene are SNHLY and FYNNEI. The CDR3 runs 14 residues. With V trimmed by 2 bases and J by 8 bases, 5 bases remained unmatched. Here the CDR3 reads CASSESGQGYGYTF. CDR3 bases: TGTGCCAGCAGTGAATCGGGACAGGGGTACGGCTACACCTTC.